The TCR beta chain described here comes from a study of T-cell reconstitution after alpha-beta-depleted transplantation in children. Findings of the study overall: T cells produced anew were the main source of T-cell counts and diversity one year after transplant.

Using unique molecular identifiers, the investigators prepared the TCRbeta library. TCRdb called the PCR reads again in MiXCR, with one record for every CDR3 protein. The sample records over 90,000 distinct CDR3 sequences, under 7% being singletons. Looked up from germline, CDR1 is MGHRA and CDR2 is YSYEKL. The CDR3 runs to 16 residues. Unmatched junction bases numbered 5, after V lost 4 bases and J lost 0 bases. This clonotype was counted at least ten times. The antigen remains undetermined. Source: PBMCs, mostly from graft donor cells, taken 60 days after TCRalphabeta/CD19-depleted stem cell transplant. This rearrangement joins TRBV4-1 to TRBJ2-1; 8 bases match TRBD1. The origin of this receptor is a female patient under 10 years old who had a stem cell transplant for Fanconi anemia, so the T cells may come from the graft donor. The CDR3 reads CASSPIGTGSYNEQFF. CDR3 nucleotides: TGCGCCAGCAGCCCGATCGGGACAGGCTCCTACAATGAGCAGTTCTTC.